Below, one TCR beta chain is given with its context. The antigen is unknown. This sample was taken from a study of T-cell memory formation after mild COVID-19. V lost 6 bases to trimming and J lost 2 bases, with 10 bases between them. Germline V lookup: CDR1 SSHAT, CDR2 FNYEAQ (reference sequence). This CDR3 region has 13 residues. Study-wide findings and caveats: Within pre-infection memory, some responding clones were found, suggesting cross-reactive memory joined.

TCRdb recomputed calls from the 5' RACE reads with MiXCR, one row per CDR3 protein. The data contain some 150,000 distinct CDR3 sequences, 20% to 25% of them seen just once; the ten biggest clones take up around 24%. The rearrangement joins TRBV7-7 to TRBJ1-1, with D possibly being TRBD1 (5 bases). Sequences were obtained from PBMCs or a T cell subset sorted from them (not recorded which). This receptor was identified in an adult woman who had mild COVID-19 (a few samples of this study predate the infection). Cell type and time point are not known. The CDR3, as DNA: TGTGCCAGCAGTCAGGGCTATAACACTGAAGCTTTCTTT. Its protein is CASSQGYNTEAFF.